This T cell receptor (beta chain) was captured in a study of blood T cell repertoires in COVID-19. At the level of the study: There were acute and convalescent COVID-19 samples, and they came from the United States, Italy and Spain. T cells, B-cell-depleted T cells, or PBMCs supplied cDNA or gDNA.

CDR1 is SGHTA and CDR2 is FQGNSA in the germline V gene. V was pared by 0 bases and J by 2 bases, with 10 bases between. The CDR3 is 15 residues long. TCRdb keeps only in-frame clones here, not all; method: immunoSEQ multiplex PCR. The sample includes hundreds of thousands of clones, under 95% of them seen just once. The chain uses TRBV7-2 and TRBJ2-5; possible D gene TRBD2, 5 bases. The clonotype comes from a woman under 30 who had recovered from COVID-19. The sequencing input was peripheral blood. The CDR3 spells CASSLAGARQETQYF. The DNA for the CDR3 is TGTGCCAGCAGCTTAGCGGGAGCTAGACAAGAGACCCAGTACTTC.